One TCR beta chain is described in this entry. Many counts were recorded for this clone. Which antigen it targets is not known. There are no base qualities to consult, and no much larger clone falls within one base. The data were obtained in a study of T cell changes during pregnancy in multiple sclerosis (dated by TCRdb to between 2018 and 2021). Regarding the research as a whole: The study examined how the T cell repertoire changed over the course of pregnancy in women with multiple sclerosis.

Ends trimmed: V by 3 bases, J by 3 bases; bases unmatched to a gene: 2. CDR1 and CDR2, looked up from the germline V gene, are MGHDK and SYGVNS. Spanning cysteine to phenylalanine, the CDR3 consists of 14 amino acids. The kept DNA is CDR3 alone, 42 bases in frame from the first base. The method behind the library was the immunoSEQ multiplex PCR assay. TCRdb mirrors the immuneACCESS table, restricted to in-frame sequences. Some clones are absent from its copies; in checked studies, under half trace to an unresolved V gene, and the reason for the others is unknown. This sample lists tens of thousands of clones; about nine tenths were detected once. About an eighth of the sample goes to the ten largest clones.

The sequencing here drew on CD8+ T cells from peripheral blood mononuclear cells, taken in the first trimester of pregnancy. This sequence uses TRBV25-1 and TRBJ1-1; the junction holds 9 bases that match TRBD1. The sequence came from a female donor with multiple sclerosis, enrolled in a pregnancy study. CDR3 loop: CASSEGQGHTEAFF. The DNA sequence reads TGTGCCAGCAGTGAGGGACAGGGCCACACTGAAGCTTTCTTT.